Listed below are T cell receptor beta chains from one sample, sequenced in a study of T cell responses to AZD1222 COVID-19 vaccine. The repertoire was sequenced with immunoSEQ multiplex PCR; TCRdb's copy has only in-frame clones and lacks some. The sample includes about 94,000 clones, around 84% of them seen just once. Source: peripheral blood, taken 28 days after the second AZD1222 dose. Source of these receptors: an adult who received the AZD1222 COVID-19 vaccine. Both conserved end residues are part of each CDR3. The D gene is left open where the match is weak. Rows give clone size only sometimes, using once, few, many, or a class for an expanded clone.

v_gene	d_gene	j_gene	abundance	CDR3aa	CDR3nt
TRBV6-5	NA	TRBJ1-4	once	CASSSGIPNEKLFF	TGTGCCAGCAGTTCAGGGATTCCTAATGAAAAACTGTTTTTT
TRBV4-2	NA	TRBJ2-2	NA	CASSQGPANTGELFF	TGTGCCAGCAGCCAAGGTCCAGCGAACACCGGGGAGCTGTTTTTT
TRBV29-1	TRBD1	TRBJ2-1	NA	CSARDRGPDEQFF	TGCAGCGCCCGGGACAGGGGGCCCGATGAGCAGTTCTTC
TRBV10-1	NA	TRBJ1-4	NA	CASSEVLSGKLFF	TGCGCCAGCAGTGAAGTCTTATCCGGGAAACTGTTTTTT
TRBV7-3	TRBD1	TRBJ2-3	NA	CASSLMVWGTGGMDTQYF	TGTGCCAGCAGCTTAATGGTTTGGGGGACAGGGGGCATGGATACGCAGTATTTT
TRBV6-2/TRBV6-3	NA	TRBJ2-7	once	CASSYSKLTYEQYF	TGTGCCAGCAGTTACTCTAAACTAACCTACGAGCAGTACTTC
TRBV28	NA	TRBJ2-3	NA	CASSLGRGGTDTQYF	TGTGCCAGCAGTTTAGGTCGGGGCGGCACAGATACGCAGTATTTT
TRBV6-6	TRBD1	TRBJ1-2	once	CASSYSGRGDYGYTF	TGTGCCAGCAGTTACTCGGGCAGGGGGGACTATGGCTACACCTTC
TRBV6-5	NA	TRBJ1-1	few	CASSYSANTEAFF	TGTGCCAGCAGTTACTCAGCGAACACTGAAGCTTTCTTT
TRBV6-1	NA	TRBJ2-7	few	CASSEYQGGEQYF	TGTGCCAGCAGTGAATATCAGGGTGGCGAGCAGTACTTC
TRBV3-1/TRBV3-2	TRBD1	TRBJ2-5	NA	CASSQPRNRGIRETQYF	TGTGCCAGCAGCCAACCCCGGAACAGGGGGATCAGAGAGACCCAGTACTTC
TRBV5-1	NA	TRBJ1-2	NA	CASSLDSVYGYTF	TGCGCCAGCAGCTTGGATTCGGTCTATGGCTACACCTTC
TRBV19	NA	TRBJ1-6	NA	CASSITDNSPLHF	TGTGCCAGTAGTATCACAGATAATTCACCCCTCCACTTT
TRBV11-2	TRBD1	TRBJ1-5	NA	CASSPGTGVYSNQPQHF	TGTGCCAGCAGCCCCGGGACAGGGGTTTATAGCAATCAGCCCCAGCATTTT
TRBV3-1/TRBV3-2	NA	TRBJ1-1	NA	CASSQAAGAGAEAFF	TGTGCCAGCAGCCAAGCGGCAGGGGCCGGGGCTGAAGCTTTCTTT
TRBV7-3	NA	TRBJ2-5	NA	CASSQGTWGTQYF	TGTGCCAGCAGCCAGGGGACCTGGGGGACCCAGTACTTC
TRBV7-2	NA	TRBJ2-5	NA	CASSFTLAGLETQYF	TGTGCCAGCAGCTTTACACTGGCAGGGCTAGAGACCCAGTACTTC
TRBV30	NA	TRBJ2-5	NA	CAWSVLGYLETQYF	TGTGCCTGGAGTGTATTGGGCTATTTGGAGACCCAGTACTTC
TRBV19	NA	TRBJ1-4	NA	CASSPAGRTVGASATNEKLFF	TGTGCCAGTAGTCCCGCCGGTAGGACAGTTGGGGCCTCGGCGACTAATGAAAAACTGTTTTTT
TRBV28	NA	TRBJ2-1	NA	CASSSLLGAGEQFF	TGTGCCAGCAGTTCTCTCCTGGGGGCCGGTGAGCAGTTCTTC
TRBV3-1/TRBV3-2	NA	TRBJ2-6	NA	CASSQPNPLGSSGANVLTF	TGTGCCAGCAGCCAACCCAATCCCCTTGGCTCCTCTGGGGCCAACGTCCTGACTTTC
TRBV4-1	TRBD1	TRBJ1-2	once	CASRDTPGGRGYTF	TGCGCCAGCAGAGACACTCCAGGGGGTAGGGGCTACACCTTC
TRBV2	NA	TRBJ1-3	NA	CASSEARGGIGNTIYF	TGTGCCAGCAGTGAAGCTAGGGGGGGTATTGGAAACACCATATATTTT
TRBV7-2	NA	TRBJ1-2	NA	CASSLQMRRGYTF	TGTGCCAGCAGCTTGCAGATGAGAAGAGGCTACACCTTC
TRBV29-1	TRBD1	TRBJ1-1	NA	CSVATGGREAFF	TGCAGCGTTGCCACAGGGGGCCGGGAAGCTTTCTTT
TRBV14	TRBD1	TRBJ1-2	NA	CASSPELDRSYGYTF	TGTGCCAGCAGCCCGGAATTGGACAGGAGCTATGGCTACACCTTC
TRBV27	TRBD2	TRBJ2-7	NA	CASSLSSGSSPYEQYF	TGTGCCAGCAGTTTATCTAGCGGGAGTTCTCCCTACGAGCAGTACTTC
TRBV11-2	TRBD2	TRBJ2-7	NA	CASSPPTSEPYEQYF	TGTGCCAGCAGCCCTCCGACTAGCGAGCCCTACGAGCAGTACTTC
TRBV30	TRBD2	TRBJ2-1	NA	CAWSVGGSRGNEQFF	TGTGCCTGGAGTGTCGGCGGGAGTCGCGGCAATGAGCAGTTCTTC
TRBV6-5	NA	TRBJ1-6	NA	CASSYSPGPSSPLHF	TGTGCCAGCAGTTACTCACCGGGACCCTCTTCACCCCTCCACTTT
TRBV28	NA	TRBJ1-5	NA	CASSAGHSNQPQHF	TGTGCCAGCAGTGCCGGACACAGCAATCAGCCCCAGCATTTT
TRBV5-1	NA	TRBJ1-5	once	CASSLGGTSNQPQHF	TGCGCCAGCAGCTTGGGAGGTACTAGCAATCAGCCCCAGCATTTT
TRBV2	TRBD2	TRBJ2-1	NA	CASSGRFNEQFF	TGTGCCAGCAGCGGGAGGTTTAATGAGCAGTTCTTC
TRBV7-9	TRBD1	TRBJ2-7	NA	CASSGGQGGSYEQYF	TGTGCCAGCAGCGGGGGACAGGGAGGCTCCTACGAGCAGTACTTC
TRBV7-9	TRBD1	TRBJ2-5	NA	CASSLTGLGTGVQETQYF	TGTGCCAGCAGCTTAACGGGCCTCGGGACAGGGGTGCAAGAGACCCAGTACTTC
TRBV30	NA	TRBJ1-4	NA	CAWGDPGRDEKLFF	TGTGCCTGGGGGGACCCGGGGCGAGATGAAAAACTGTTTTTT
TRBV18	NA	TRBJ2-7	NA	CASSPGSSYEQYF	TGTGCCAGCTCCCCCGGGTCGTCCTACGAGCAGTACTTC
TRBV6-5	NA	TRBJ2-7	NA	CASSYLSRFSYEQYF	TGTGCCAGCAGTTACTTATCGCGCTTCTCCTACGAGCAGTACTTC
TRBV19	NA	TRBJ1-2	few	CASSPFNHGYTF	TGTGCCAGTAGTCCTTTCAATCACGGCTACACCTTC
TRBV12-3/TRBV12-4	NA	TRBJ2-7	NA	CASTGTTYEQYF	TGTGCCAGTACAGGTACCACCTACGAGCAGTACTTC
TRBV19	NA	TRBJ2-7	few	CASSIDLTAYEQYF	TGTGCCAGTAGTATAGATCTGACAGCGTACGAGCAGTACTTC